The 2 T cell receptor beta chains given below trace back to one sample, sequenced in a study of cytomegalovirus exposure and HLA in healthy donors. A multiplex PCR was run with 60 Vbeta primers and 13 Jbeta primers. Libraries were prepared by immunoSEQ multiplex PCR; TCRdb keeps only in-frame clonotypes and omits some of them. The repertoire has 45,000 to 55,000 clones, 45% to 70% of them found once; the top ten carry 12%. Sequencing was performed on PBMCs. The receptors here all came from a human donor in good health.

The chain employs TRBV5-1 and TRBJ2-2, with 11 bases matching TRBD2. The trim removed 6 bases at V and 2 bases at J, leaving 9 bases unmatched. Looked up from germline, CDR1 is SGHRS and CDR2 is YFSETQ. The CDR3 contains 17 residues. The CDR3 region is CASTTWTSGYNTGELFF. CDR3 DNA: TGCGCCAGCACCACTTGGACTAGCGGGTACAACACCGGGGAGCTGTTTTTT.

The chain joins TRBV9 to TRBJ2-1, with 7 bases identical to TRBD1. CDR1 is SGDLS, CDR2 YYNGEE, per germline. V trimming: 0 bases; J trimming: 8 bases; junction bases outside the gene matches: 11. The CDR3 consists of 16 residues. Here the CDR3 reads CASSVGSLNRGDEQFF. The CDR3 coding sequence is TGTGCCAGCAGCGTAGGGTCCCTAAACAGGGGCGATGAGCAGTTCTTC.